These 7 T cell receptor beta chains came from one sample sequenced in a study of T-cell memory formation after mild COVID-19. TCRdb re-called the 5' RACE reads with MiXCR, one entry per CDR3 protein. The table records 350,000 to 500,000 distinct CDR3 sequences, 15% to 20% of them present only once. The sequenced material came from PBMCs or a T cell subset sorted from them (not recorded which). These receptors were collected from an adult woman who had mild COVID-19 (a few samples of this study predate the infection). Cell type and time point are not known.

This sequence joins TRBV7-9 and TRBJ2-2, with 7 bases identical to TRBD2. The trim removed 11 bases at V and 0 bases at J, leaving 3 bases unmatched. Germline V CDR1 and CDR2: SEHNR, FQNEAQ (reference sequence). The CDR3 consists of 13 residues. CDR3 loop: CAWEGTNTGELFF. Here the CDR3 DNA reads TGTGCCTGGGAGGGGACGAACACCGGGGAGCTGTTTTTT.

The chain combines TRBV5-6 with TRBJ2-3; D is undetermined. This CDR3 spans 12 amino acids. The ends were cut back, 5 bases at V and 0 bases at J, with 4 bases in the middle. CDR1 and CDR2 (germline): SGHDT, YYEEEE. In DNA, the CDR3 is TGTGCCAGCAGGGTGAGCACAGATACGCAGTATTTT. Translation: CASRVSTDTQYF.

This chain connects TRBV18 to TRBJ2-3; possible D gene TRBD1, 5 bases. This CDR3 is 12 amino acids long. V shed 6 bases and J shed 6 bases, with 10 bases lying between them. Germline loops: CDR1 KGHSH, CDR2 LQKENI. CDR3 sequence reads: CASSQKGDTQYF. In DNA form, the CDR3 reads TGTGCCAGCTCCCAAAAGGGGGATACGCAGTATTTT.

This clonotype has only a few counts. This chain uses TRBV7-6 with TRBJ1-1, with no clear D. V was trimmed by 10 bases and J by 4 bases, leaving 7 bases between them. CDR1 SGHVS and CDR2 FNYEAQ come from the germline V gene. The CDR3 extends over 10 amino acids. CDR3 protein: CATHRTEAFF. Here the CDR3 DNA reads TGTGCCACCCACCGCACTGAAGCTTTCTTT.

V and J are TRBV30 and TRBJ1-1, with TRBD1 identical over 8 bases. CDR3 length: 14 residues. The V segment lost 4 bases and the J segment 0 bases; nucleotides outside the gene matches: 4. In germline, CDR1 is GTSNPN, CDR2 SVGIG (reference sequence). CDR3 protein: CAWKQGVLNTEAFF. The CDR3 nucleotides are TGTGCCTGGAAACAGGGGGTTTTGAACACTGAAGCTTTCTTT.

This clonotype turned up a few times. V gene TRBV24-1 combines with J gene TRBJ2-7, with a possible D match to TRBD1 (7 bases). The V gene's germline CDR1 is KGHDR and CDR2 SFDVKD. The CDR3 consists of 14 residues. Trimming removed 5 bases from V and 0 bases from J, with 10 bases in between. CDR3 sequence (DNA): TGTGCCACCAGTGGGCAGGGGGGCTCCTACGAGCAGTACTTC. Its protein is CATSGQGGSYEQYF.

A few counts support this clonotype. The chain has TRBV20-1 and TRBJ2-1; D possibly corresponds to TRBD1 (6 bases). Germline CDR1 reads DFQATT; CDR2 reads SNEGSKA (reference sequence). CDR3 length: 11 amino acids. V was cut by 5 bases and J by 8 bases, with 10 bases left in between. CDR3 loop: CSARNRDEQFF. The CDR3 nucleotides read TGCAGTGCTCGGAACAGGGATGAGCAGTTCTTC.